The clone carrying this T cell receptor (beta chain) showed up many times. Germline loops: CDR1 ENHRY, CDR2 SYGVKD. The CDR3 extends over 12 amino acids. V gave up 2 bases and J gave up 4 bases, with 4 bases separating them. By two-round multiplex PCR, the TCR beta CDR3 was amplified from genomic DNA. Primers specific to each TRBV and TRBJ gene drove first-round PCR. MiXCR was run by TCRdb on the multiplex PCR reads, yielding one entry per CDR3 protein. The table includes about 16,000 distinct CDR3 sequences, over 40% detected once. The record originates from a study of prognosis after radiotherapy for stage I lung cancer. Study-wide context: Every patient with non-small cell lung cancer was judged medically inoperable. The study recorded squamous cell carcinoma in roughly 7 patients and adenocarcinoma in some twelve.

For each of two time points, a six-milliliter draw of peripheral blood was taken. The sample was PBMCs, taken before or after stereotactic body radiation therapy (not recorded which). The chain recombines TRBV10-3 with TRBJ2-3; unclear D gene. The receptor comes from a donor aged 50 or older with non-small cell lung cancer. The DNA for the CDR3 is TGTGCCATCAGTGAGGGCGCAGATACGCAGTATTTT. Residues: CAISEGADTQYF.